Listed here is a single T cell receptor beta chain. Its target is unknown. The data were obtained in a study of Tregs in tolerant kidney transplant recipients. Study-level points and caveats: Donor-specific Treg expansion exceeded global Treg expansion in tolerant patients, suggesting antigen drive.

In germline, CDR1 is MNHEY, CDR2 SVGAGI. With 0 bases removed from V and 1 base from J, the gap between germline ends came to 12 bases. The CDR3 loop spans 16 amino acids. Unstimulated Tregs (CD4+CD25+CD127-) and CD4+CD25- non-Tregs were sorted from PBMCs. Profiling relied on immunoSEQ multiplex PCR, and the TCRdb table lists in-frame clones only, not all of them. The sample consists of around 98,000 clones, approximately 93% of them appearing once. This clonotype was obtained from a human donor who received a combined kidney and bone marrow transplant. V is TRBV6-5 and J is TRBJ2-5; tentative D call: TRBD1 (5 bases). Sequenced here: CD4+ T cells from blood, sampled before the transplant. CDR3 nucleotide sequence: TGTGCCAGCAGTTACTCGGCGACAGTCGCCCAAGAGACCCAGTACTTC. This sequence encodes CASSYSATVAQETQYF.